What follows are 22 T cell receptor beta chains derived from one specimen sequenced in a study of cytomegalovirus exposure and HLA in healthy donors. Researchers ran the PCR with 60 Vbeta and 13 Jbeta primers. Here immunoSEQ multiplex PCR was the method, and the copy in TCRdb shows in-frame clones only, minus some. The repertoire holds 150,000 to 200,000 clones, 77% seen once, with under 2% in the top ten. The sequenced material came from PBMCs. These receptors were collected from a woman in her thirties in good health and CMV-seronegative.

The chain uses TRBV5-1 and TRBJ1-1, with 8 nucleotides matching TRBD1. V was pared by 3 bases and J by 5 bases, with 9 bases of the junction left unmatched. This CDR3 has 15 residues. The V gene's germline CDR1 is SGHRS and CDR2 YFSETQ. The CDR3 DNA follows: TGCGCCAGCAGCTCCCGGGACAGGAGAGGGACTGAAGCTTTCTTT. Protein sequence: CASSSRDRRGTEAFF.

CDR3 in amino acids: CAISERAGTGGGYGYTF. The DNA for the CDR3 is TGTGCCATCAGTGAGCGGGCCGGAACGGGGGGGGGCTATGGCTACACCTTC. The rearrangement links TRBV10-3 to TRBJ1-2; tentative D call: TRBD1 (5 bases). The CDR3 has 17 residues. CDR1 ENHRY and CDR2 SYGVKD come from the germline V gene. Trimming shortened V by 2 bases and J by 4 bases, and 20 bases separated the two germline ends.

This clone has just a few counts. The rearrangement joins TRBV7-9 to TRBJ1-1; D unclear. Germline V lookup: CDR1 SEHNR, CDR2 FQNEAQ (reference sequence). The CDR3 is 14 amino acids. V shed 1 base and J shed 5 bases, with 11 bases lying between them. The CDR3 region is CASSLEPPGTEAFF. The CDR3 bases are TGTGCCAGCAGCTTAGAACCCCCGGGTACTGAAGCTTTCTTT.

The chain recombines TRBV6-5 with TRBJ2-1, with D possibly TRBD2 on 5 matching bases. The ends were cut back, 4 bases at V and 6 bases at J, with 19 bases in the middle. The CDR3 runs to 16 residues. Germline CDR1 is MNHEY and CDR2 is SVGAGI. Here the CDR3 DNA reads TGTGCCAGCAGTTGGGGTTGGGCTCGTCGGGGCAATGAGCAGTTCTTC. As protein: CASSWGWARRGNEQFF.

CDR3 loop: CASSSVRDTQYF. CDR3 nucleotide sequence: TGTGCCAGCAGCTCGGTCCGAGATACGCAGTATTTT. The chain joins TRBV7-2 to TRBJ2-3; D is undetermined. V lost 4 bases to trimming and J lost 5 bases, with 7 bases between them. CDR1 and CDR2 (germline): SGHTA, FQGNSA. CDR3 length equals 12 residues.

The rearrangement links TRBV28 to TRBJ1-4, with D perhaps matching TRBD1 (5 bases). Trimming stripped 5 bases from V and 5 bases from J, with 12 bases between. Per germline, CDR1 MDHEN and CDR2 SYDVKM. This CDR3 is 14 amino acids long. The CDR3 sequence is CASSGDGRNEKLFF. CDR3 nucleotides: TGTGCCAGCAGTGGGGACGGGAGGAATGAAAAACTGTTTTTT.

V is TRBV5-6 and J is TRBJ1-5; D possibly corresponds to TRBD1 (6 bases). Germline values: CDR1 SGHDT, CDR2 YYEEEE. CDR3 size: 15 residues. V was trimmed by 3 bases and J by 0 bases, leaving 10 bases between them. CDR3 DNA sequence: TGTGCCAGCAGCTCGGACAGATATAGCAATCAGCCCCAGCATTTT. This gives the protein CASSSDRYSNQPQHF.

The rearrangement uses TRBV7-2 and TRBJ1-2; 8 bases are shared with TRBD1. The CDR3 spans 13 residues. The V gene end was trimmed by 5 bases and the J gene end by 5 bases; junction bases not matched to a gene: 4. CDR1 is SGHTA, CDR2 FQGNSA, per germline. The CDR3 DNA reads TGTGCCAGCAGCCAGGACAGGGAGTATGGCTACACCTTC. Protein: CASSQDREYGYTF.

This chain joins TRBV19 and TRBJ1-4; D gene unclear. V lost 6 bases to trimming and J lost 1 base, with 9 bases between them. From germline, CDR1 is LNHDA and CDR2 SQIVND (reference sequence). The CDR3 loop spans 14 amino acids. This chain's CDR3 is CASSPPGTNEKLFF. CDR3 bases: TGTGCCAGTAGCCCCCCCGGAACTAATGAAAAACTGTTTTTT. Variable domain in full (rest from reference TRBV19 and TRBJ1-4): DGGITQSPKYLFRKEGQNVTLSCEQNLNHDAMYWYRQDPGQGLRLIYYSQIVNDFQKGDIAEGYSVSREKKESFPLTVTSAQKNPTAFYLCASSPPGTNEKLFFGSGTQLSVL.

The rearrangement links TRBV19 to TRBJ2-7, with 7 bases aligning to TRBD2. The CDR3 has 16 residues. V trimming: 4 bases; J trimming: 2 bases; junction bases outside the gene matches: 11. Germline CDR1 and CDR2: LNHDA and SQIVND (reference sequence). This CDR3 reads CASSRGWGGLTYEQYF. The DNA for the CDR3 is TGTGCCAGTAGTAGAGGATGGGGAGGGCTCACCTACGAGCAGTACTTC.

About this clone: The same CDR3 can be traced to other DNA sequences in this sample. V is TRBV6-1 and J is TRBJ1-2; 7 positions match TRBD1. The CDR3 totals 13 residues. The V gene's germline CDR1 is MNHNS and CDR2 SASEGT. The V and J ends lost 3 bases and 6 bases, in that order; junction bases with no gene match: 4. The CDR3: CASSETGWDGYTF. The CDR3 DNA sequence: TGTGCCAGCAGTGAGACAGGGTGGGATGGCTACACCTTC.

J is TRBJ1-2 and V is TRBV12-5; 9 bases map to TRBD1. V trimming: 0 bases; J trimming: 6 bases; junction bases outside the gene matches: 5. The CDR3 covers 15 residues. The germline V gene encodes CDR1 LGHNT and CDR2 FRNRAP. The chain's CDR3 is CASGLVPGQGDGYTF. The CDR3, as DNA: TGTGCTAGTGGTTTGGTGCCGGGACAGGGTGATGGCTACACCTTC.

This clone came up a few times. The chain has TRBV7-3 and TRBJ1-2, with D unresolved. Trimming removed 6 bases from V and 4 bases from J, with 9 bases in between. The CDR3 runs to 12 residues. CDR1 and CDR2 (germline): SGHTA, FQGTGA. The CDR3 protein is CASSSGTYGYTF. CDR3 coding DNA: TGTGCCAGCAGTTCGGGTACCTATGGCTACACCTTC.

The chain combines TRBV19 with TRBJ1-1; 9 bases match TRBD1. The CDR3 sequence is 16 residues long. Trimming cost V 6 bases and J 2 bases; bases outside gene matches: 10. Germline V gives CDR1 LNHDA, CDR2 SQIVND (reference sequence). CDR3: CASRPLATGGNTEAFF. The CDR3 nucleotides read TGTGCCAGTAGACCCTTAGCGACAGGGGGAAACACTGAAGCTTTCTTT.

The J gene is TRBJ1-2, the V gene TRBV29-1; weak D call: TRBD1 (6 bases). This CDR3 spans 13 amino acids. Germline V lookup: CDR1 SQVTM, CDR2 ANQGSEA. Trimming left V 1 base short and J 3 bases short, with 9 bases between. CDR3 bases: TGCAGCGTTGAAGGACAGGCTCACTATGGCTACACCTTC. Protein: CSVEGQAHYGYTF.

The rearrangement uses TRBV7-8 and TRBJ1-2; D remains unclear. CDR3 length equals 18 residues. With 1 base removed from V and 4 bases from J, the gap between germline ends came to 22 bases. Germline CDR1 SGHVS, CDR2 FQNEAQ. The CDR3 loop is CASSLVVGDFGIGYGYTF. For the CDR3, the DNA is TGTGCCAGCAGCTTAGTCGTTGGTGACTTCGGGATAGGCTATGGCTACACCTTC.

This chain uses TRBV29-1 with TRBJ2-2, with unresolved D. Trimming removed 7 bases at V and 0 bases at J, with 12 bases between. Germline loops: CDR1 SQVTM, CDR2 ANQGSEA. The CDR3 sequence is 14 residues long. The CDR3, as DNA: TGCAGCGCCAACGACTTCGCGAACACCGGGGAGCTGTTTTTT. Translation: CSANDFANTGELFF.

The chain links TRBV7-8 to TRBJ2-7, with TRBD1 matching over 8 bases. CDR3 length: 14 amino acids. Per germline, CDR1 SGHVS and CDR2 FQNEAQ. V was clipped by 4 bases and J by 7 bases; unmatched bases: 9. The CDR3 protein is CASSYGRQGIEQYF. DNA of the CDR3: TGTGCCAGCAGCTACGGTCGACAGGGGATTGAGCAGTACTTC.

A single count supports this clone. The rearrangement uses TRBV19 and TRBJ2-5; D perhaps matches TRBD1 (5 bases). V was cut by 4 bases and J by 1 base, with 7 bases left in between. Germline CDR1 reads LNHDA; CDR2 reads SQIVND (reference sequence). The CDR3 is 13 amino acids. The CDR3 loop reads CASSRQIQETQYF. CDR3 nucleotides: TGTGCCAGTAGTAGACAGATCCAAGAGACCCAGTACTTC.

This clone came up once. This chain links TRBV9 with TRBJ1-2; 9 bases line up with TRBD1. This CDR3 spans 16 amino acids. Germline V lookup: CDR1 SGDLS, CDR2 YYNGEE. With V trimmed by 0 bases and J by 5 bases, 8 bases remained unmatched. For the CDR3, the DNA is TGTGCCAGCAGCGTAGGGACAGGGGAACTGTTATATGGCTACACCTTC. Its translation is CASSVGTGELLYGYTF. Full variable domain (rest looked up from reference TRBV9 and TRBJ1-2): DSGVTQTPKHLITATGQRVTLRCSPRSGDLSVYWYQQSLDQGLQFLIQYYNGEERAKGNILERFSAQQFPDLHSELNLSSLELGDSALYFCASSVGTGELLYGYTFGSGTRLTVV.

The chain couples TRBV6-5 to TRBJ2-2; D may be TRBD1 (6 bases). V was clipped by 6 bases and J by 2 bases, with 7 bases between them. CDR1 MNHEY and CDR2 SVGAGI come from the germline V gene. CDR3 length: 13 residues. The CDR3 reads CASRTGNTGELFF. For the CDR3, the DNA is TGTGCCAGCAGGACAGGAAACACCGGGGAGCTGTTTTTT.

V usage is TRBV2 and J usage is TRBJ1-2; 9 bases line up with TRBD1. CDR3 length: 16 residues. Per the germline V gene, CDR1 is SNHLY and CDR2 is FYNNEI. The junction had 12 bases not matched to a gene; V was cut back by 6 bases and J by 4 bases. The DNA of the CDR3 is TGTGCCAGCAGGGACGATTTGGGACAGGGTTCCTATGGCTACACCTTC. Protein: CASRDDLGQGSYGYTF. Drawing the rest from reference TRBV2 and TRBJ1-2, the complete variable domain is EPEVTQTPSHQVTQMGQEVILRCVPISNHLYFYWYRQILGQKVEFLVSFYNNEISEKSEIFDDQFSVERPDGSNFTLKIRSTKLEDSAMYFCASRDDLGQGSYGYTFGSGTRLTVV.